What follows are 12 T cell receptor beta chains derived from one specimen sequenced in a study of identical twins listed by TCRdb under 2016. Library creation used 5' RACE. Sequencing took place on an Illumina HiSeq 2000. TCRdb ran its own pipeline on the public reads, namely fastp trimming at Q25 and MiXCR clone calling, and kept in-frame beta chains. Every entry covers one CDR3 protein and lists the most common genes and DNA from its rows. For this sample there are approximately 350,000 distinct CDR3 sequences; over 9% appear just once. The ten top clones hold 6% to 9% of the sample. These data are also associated with another study on yellow fever vaccine responses in identical twins.

Sequenced sample: CD8+ T cells sorted from blood. All receptors come from a woman younger than 35 in good health.

CDR3 nucleotide sequence: TGTGCCAGCAGCCTCGACAGGCGCTCCTACAATGAGCAGTTCTTC. Encoded protein: CASSLDRRSYNEQFF. The V call is TRBV28, the J call TRBJ2-1; TRBD1 is a possible D gene (6 bases). From germline, CDR1 is MDHEN and CDR2 SYDVKM. The ends were cut back, 6 bases at V and 0 bases at J, with 12 bases in the middle. This CDR3 is 15 amino acids long. The variable domain in full, completed from reference TRBV28 and TRBJ2-1, reads DVKVTQSSRYLVKRTGEKVFLECVQDMDHENMFWYRQDPGLGLRLIYFSYDVKMKEKGDIPEGYSVSREKKERFSLILESASTNQTSMYLCASSLDRRSYNEQFFGPGTRLTVL.

The chain joins TRBV7-6 to TRBJ2-1; 7 nucleotides align to TRBD2. Germline V CDR1 and CDR2: SGHVS, FNYEAQ. The trim removed 1 base at V and 4 bases at J, leaving 7 bases unmatched. CDR3 length equals 16 residues. CDR3 DNA sequence: TGTGCCAGCAGCTTAGACTACGGCGGGGGTTACAATGAGCAGTTCTTC. Residues: CASSLDYGGGYNEQFF.

This clonotype was detected a few times. The chain has TRBV28 and TRBJ2-3; unclear D gene. CDR3 length: 14 amino acids. Germline V gene data show CDR1 as MDHEN and CDR2 as SYDVKM. V lost 6 bases and J 2 bases, leaving 12 bases between the germline ends. The DNA for the CDR3 is TGTGCCAGCAGCGGACGGATAAACACAGATACGCAGTATTTT. Protein: CASSGRINTDTQYF.

This clonotype was recorded at least ten times. The V gene is TRBV4-1, the J gene TRBJ2-1; D is perhaps TRBD1 (5 bases). The CDR3 consists of 16 residues. Trimming took 1 base from V and 8 from J, leaving 18 bases between them. Germline CDR1 and CDR2: MGHRA and YSYEKL. The CDR3 nucleotides are TGCGCCAGCAGCCAAGCGAAAGGGCCTAGGGGCCATGAGCAGTTCTTC. This gives the protein CASSQAKGPRGHEQFF.

This clonotype was found many times. J is TRBJ2-3 and V is TRBV5-1; D is unclear. CDR1 is SGHRS, CDR2 YFSETQ, per germline. The V gene lost 4 bases and the J gene lost 4 bases, with 10 bases spanning the gap. This CDR3 has 13 residues. The CDR3 DNA is TGCGCCAGCAGCCCGCGCGGCCCAGATACGCAGTATTTT. It codes for CASSPRGPDTQYF.

This chain uses TRBV2 with TRBJ2-6; D not certain. The CDR3 runs 14 residues. The germline CDR1 and CDR2 sequences are SNHLY and FYNNEI. Trimming cost V 6 bases and J 0 bases, with 6 bases left between them. CDR3 bases: TGTGCCAGCAGAGAGAACTCTGGGGCCAACGTCCTGACTTTC. Translation: CASRENSGANVLTF.

This clonotype appeared many times. This chain joins TRBV25-1 and TRBJ2-7, with TRBD1 matching over 11 bases. Germline loops: CDR1 MGHDK, CDR2 SYGVNS. This CDR3 has 15 residues. V dropped 8 bases and J dropped 3; count of bases not matched to a gene: 9. As DNA, the CDR3 is TGTGCCAGCGGAGGACAGGGGGCGTTTAACTACGAGCAGTACGTC. It codes for CASGGQGAFNYEQYV.

The chain carries TRBV6-4 and TRBJ2-6; D remains ambiguous. Between the trimmed V and J ends, which lost 4 bases and 0 bases, there was a span of 7 bases. This CDR3 is 15 amino acids long. Germline values: CDR1 MRHNA, CDR2 SNTAGT. The CDR3 sequence: CASSGEPSGANVLTF. As DNA, the CDR3 is TGTGCCAGCAGTGGGGAACCCTCTGGGGCCAACGTCCTGACTTTC.

The chain carries TRBV5-1 and TRBJ1-2; D may be TRBD1 (5 bases). Between the trimmed V and J ends, which lost 4 bases and 6 bases, there was a span of 16 bases. Germline assignment: CDR1 SGHRS and CDR2 YFSETQ. This CDR3 has 14 amino acids. Here the CDR3 DNA reads TGCGCCAGCAGCCCGTACAGGACTGGGAATGGCTACACCTTC. This translates into CASSPYRTGNGYTF.

The rearrangement joins TRBV28 to TRBJ2-3, with 10 bases matching TRBD2. The germline V gene has CDR1 MDHEN and CDR2 SYDVKM. Trimming took 7 bases from V and 0 from J; bases not matched to a gene: 7. This CDR3 is built from 16 residues. The CDR3 nucleotides are TGTGCCAGCAAAACCGGACTAGCGGATAGCACAGATACGCAGTATTTT. As protein: CASKTGLADSTDTQYF. The variable domain in full, completed from reference TRBV28 and TRBJ2-3, reads DVKVTQSSRYLVKRTGEKVFLECVQDMDHENMFWYRQDPGLGLRLIYFSYDVKMKEKGDIPEGYSVSREKKERFSLILESASTNQTSMYLCASKTGLADSTDTQYFGPGTRLTVL.

The chain joins TRBV3-1 to TRBJ1-5; D is possibly TRBD1 (5 bases). Germline V gives CDR1 LGHDT, CDR2 YNNKEL (reference sequence). The CDR3 is 15 residues long. Trimming took off 1 base at V and 7 bases at J, with 14 bases between the two ends. The CDR3 DNA reads TGTGCCAGCAGCCAAGGGCAGGACATCAGCCAGCCCCAGCATTTT. Protein: CASSQGQDISQPQHF.

In nucleotides, the CDR3 is TGCAGTGCTAGAGAATCCGGGCACTACAATGAGCAGTTCTTC. This translates into CSARESGHYNEQFF. This chain uses TRBV20-1 with TRBJ2-1; unclear D gene. CDR3 length: 14 amino acids. The ends were cut back, 0 bases at V and 3 bases at J, with 9 bases in the middle. Germline CDR1 is DFQATT and CDR2 is SNEGSKA (reference sequence).